The text below deals with one TCR beta chain. The antigen is undetermined. These data belong to a study of CD4 T cells in relation to SARS-CoV-2 and coronaviruses. Study overall: Crossreactive spike epitopes shared across donors were mapped to their HLA restriction.

The repertoire was sequenced with immunoSEQ multiplex PCR; TCRdb's copy has only in-frame clones and lacks some. This table holds some 21,000 clones, around 76% found once. Unexposed donor CD4+ T cells date from about 2011-2019, before the COVID-19 pandemic. CD4+ T cells were isolated from the cells after nine to eleven days of culture. Cells permitting, SARS-CoV-2 S/N and four cold-coronavirus spikes were tested on unexposed-donor CD4+ T cells. The study's findings and limits: The cross-reactivity analysis covered only spike protein, not other viral proteins. Roughly 69% of donors had memory CD4+ clonotypes crossrecognizing SARS-CoV-2 and common cold coronavirus spike.

V was pared by 4 bases and J by 0 bases, with 13 bases between. This CDR3 has 15 amino acids. Germline V gene lookup returns CDR1 SGHNT and CDR2 YYREEE (reference sequence). The clonotype originates from a human donor in good health. The chain links TRBV5-4 to TRBJ1-2, with D possibly being TRBD1 (6 bases). The sequencing sample was made of CD4+ T cells from PBMCs, cultured in vitro. CDR3 residues: CASSIGQTTNYGYTF. DNA for the CDR3: TGTGCCAGCAGCATAGGACAGACTACTAACTATGGCTACACCTTC.